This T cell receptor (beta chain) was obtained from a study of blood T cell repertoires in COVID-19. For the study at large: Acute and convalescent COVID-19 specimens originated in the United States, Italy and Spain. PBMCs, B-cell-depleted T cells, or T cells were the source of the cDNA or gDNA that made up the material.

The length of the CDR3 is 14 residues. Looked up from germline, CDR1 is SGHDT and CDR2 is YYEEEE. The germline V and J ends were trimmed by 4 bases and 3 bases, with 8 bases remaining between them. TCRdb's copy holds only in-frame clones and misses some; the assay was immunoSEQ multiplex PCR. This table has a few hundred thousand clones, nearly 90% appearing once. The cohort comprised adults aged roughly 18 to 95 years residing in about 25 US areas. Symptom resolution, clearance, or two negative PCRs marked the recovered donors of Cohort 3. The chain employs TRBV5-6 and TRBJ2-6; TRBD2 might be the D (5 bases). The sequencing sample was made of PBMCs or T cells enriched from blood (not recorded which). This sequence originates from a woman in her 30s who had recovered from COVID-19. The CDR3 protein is CASSEGGGANVLTF. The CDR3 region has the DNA TGTGCCAGCAGCGAGGGCGGTGGGGCCAACGTCCTGACTTTC.